This T cell receptor (beta chain) was retrieved from a study of technical replicates of blood from a handful of donors. Method: immunoSEQ multiplex PCR; TCRdb's copy keeps in-frame clones and lacks some. The data contain roughly 72,000 clones, over 90% of them seen just once; the ten biggest clones take up under 0.5%. Trimming pared 4 bases from V and 2 bases from J, leaving 17 bases between. CDR1 is MNHNS and CDR2 is SASEGT in the germline V gene. The CDR3 consists of 17 residues. The sample was T cells isolated from PBMCs. This chain links TRBV6-1 with TRBJ2-2, with D perhaps TRBD2 (6 bases). This clonotype was sampled from a human donor in good health. The DNA of the CDR3 is TGTGCCAGCAGTGTAACCCCTGGCGGGACCAACACCGGGGAGCTGTTTTTT. Translating gives CASSVTPGGTNTGELFF.